This T cell receptor beta chain was identified during a study of tumor-infiltrating lymphocytes in localized non-small cell lung cancer (dated by TCRdb to the early 2020s). Broadly, across the study: The cohort included patients whose samples were collected after neoadjuvant chemotherapy, as well as both smokers and never-smokers and several histologies. Each patient provided resected tumor tissue plus uninvolved lung tissue from the same patient, with the uninvolved lung tissue described as non-adjacent to the tumor. A total of 55 patients were part of the paired comparison of immunoSEQ T-cell fraction between tumor and uninvolved lung. The overall ICON cohort was composed of around 150 surgical patients with localized non-small cell lung cancer whose tumors were resected. Flow cytometry, multiplex immunofluorescence, RNA-seq, exome sequencing and proteomics were applied to the same patients as TCR sequencing, which was one of several integrated assays.

TCR sequencing with the immunoSEQ assay provided the T-cell fraction in tumor and uninvolved lung tissue. The authors' analysis ran thus. For survival analysis, patients were split into high (upper tertile) and low (lower two tertiles) T-cell fraction groups and compared by log-rank test. A signed-rank test was used to test paired tumor versus uninvolved lung differences in T-cell fraction. TCRdb limited this immuneACCESS table to in-frame rearrangements with V and J called. A share of clones is missing; checked studies link under half to unresolved V genes, and the rest is unexplained. Clonal size and the V and J genes are those of that table, whereas D and trimming came from the DNA. For this sample the table gives some 9,200 clones, of which around 82% were detected only once. The ten largest clones capture more than 8% of the sample. Points the paper makes about the study in general: Different pieces of the same tissue were used for different assays, so technical variation could not be separated from intratumor heterogeneity. TCR-derived T-cell fraction did not differ between the flow cytometry-defined immunotypes IM1 (good prognosis) and IM2 (poor prognosis). Assay coverage differed among patients according to how much tissue was available, so only a subset of the cohort had TCR sequencing. TCRbeta sequencing supported higher T cell infiltration in tumors than in uninvolved lung tissue, consistent with immunofluorescence CD3 counts.

Comment on this clone: Its specific antigen is unknown. No quality values exist for individual bases; no much larger clone is one base distant.

The first patient joined ICON in the first half of 2016, and enrollment wrapped up when the last patient was enrolled in September 2018. A subcohort of 76 patients provided fresh tumor and matched uninvolved tissue for in-depth immune analyses, with TCR sequencing among those analyses. TCR sequencing was performed on DNA isolated from bulk tissue, without cell sorting. CDR1 LNHDA and CDR2 SQIVND were looked up in the germline V gene (reference sequence). Trimming removed 7 bases from V and 5 bases from J; the gene matches leave 14 bases unexplained. From the cysteine up to the phenylalanine, the CDR3 has a length of 16 residues. Just the 48-base CDR3 DNA is kept, in frame starting at base 1.

Sequencing was carried out using uninvolved lung tissue not adjacent to the tumor. The TCR comes from a human donor with non-small cell lung cancer. Recombination joined TRBV19 with TRBJ1-5, with 7 central nucleotides matching TRBD1. The sequenced DNA: TGTGCCAGTACCCTCAGGACAGGACGCGGAGATCAGCCCCAGCATTTT. Its protein product is CASTLRTGRGDQPQHF.